This TCR beta chain stems from a study of radiotherapy plus CTLA-4 blockade in lung cancer. Findings of the study overall: An expansion of tumor-derived TCR clones occurred in blood after radiotherapy plus ipilimumab.

Details on this clone: Its specificity is not known.

Germline V gene sequence: CDR1 LNHDA, CDR2 SQIVND (reference sequence). Germline trimming cut 0 bases from V and 2 bases from J; bases unmatched to any gene: 12. This CDR3 contains 20 residues. Repertoires were generated with immunoSEQ multiplex PCR, while TCRdb's copy carries only in-frame clones and drops some. The sample carries about 54,000 clones, around 80% recorded once. Sequenced material: peripheral blood, taken from a patient treated with radiotherapy plus ipilimumab. The V gene is TRBV19, the J gene TRBJ2-6, with TRBD2 matching over 8 bases. The sequence came from a human donor with non-small cell lung cancer who had a partial response to radiotherapy plus ipilimumab. CDR3 in amino acids: CASSIDPTGLVTAGANVLTF. In DNA, the CDR3 is TGTGCCAGTAGTATAGACCCAACGGGACTAGTTACGGCTGGGGCCAACGTCCTGACTTTC. The full variable domain, rest sourced from reference TRBV19 and TRBJ2-6, is DGGITQSPKYLFRKEGQNVTLSCEQNLNHDAMYWYRQDPGQGLRLIYYSQIVNDFQKGDIAEGYSVSREKKESFPLTVTSAQKNPTAFYLCASSIDPTGLVTAGANVLTFGAGSRLTVL.